The 29 T cell receptor beta chains presented below share a single source sample, sequenced in a study of T cell responses to AZD1222 COVID-19 vaccine. The assay was immunoSEQ multiplex PCR, and TCRdb's table has in-frame clones only and misses some. The sample has some 130,000 clones, around 93% seen once. This sample comprised peripheral blood, obtained 28 days after the second AZD1222 dose. The receptors were sampled from an adult who received the AZD1222 COVID-19 vaccine.

V is TRBV4-3 and J is TRBJ2-5; TRBD2 agrees at 10 bases. CDR1 and CDR2 (germline): LGHNA, YSLEER. The CDR3 sequence is 19 residues long. Trimming removed 0 bases from V and 2 bases from J; junction bases left unmatched: 12. The CDR3 nucleotides are TGCGCCAGCAGCCAAGATTTGTTTTCTAGCGGGGGACATCAAGAGACCCAGTACTTC. Translating it yields CASSQDLFSSGGHQETQYF.

J is TRBJ1-4 and V is TRBV19; maybe TRBD1 (5 bases). The CDR3 spans 13 residues. V was trimmed by 11 bases and J by 2 bases, leaving 12 bases between them. From germline, CDR1 is LNHDA and CDR2 SQIVND (reference sequence). CDR3 sequence: CASQGYTNEKLFF. CDR3 sequence (DNA): TGTGCCTCTCAGGGTTACACTAATGAAAAACTGTTTTTT.

The chain couples TRBV4-1 to TRBJ1-1; the D is unclear. The V and J ends lost 2 bases and 4 bases respectively, with 17 bases between them. CDR3 length: 16 residues. The germline CDR1 and CDR2 sequences are MGHRA and YSYEKL. This chain's CDR3 is CASSQSPRGETTEAFF. DNA of the CDR3: TGCGCCAGCAGCCAATCCCCCAGAGGCGAGACCACTGAAGCTTTCTTT.

This chain uses TRBV5-8 with TRBJ1-5; TRBD1 matches at 7 bases. CDR1 is SGHTS and CDR2 is YDEGEE in the germline V gene. V shed 3 bases and J 4 bases; nucleotides not matched to a gene: 4. CDR3 length: 14 residues. CDR3 amino acids: CASSSGQSNQPQHF. DNA of the CDR3: TGTGCCAGCAGCTCGGGACAGTCAAATCAGCCCCAGCATTTT.

The chain employs TRBV18 and TRBJ2-1, with 7 bases that match TRBD1. CDR3 length equals 15 residues. The germline CDR1 and CDR2 sequences are KGHSH and LQKENI. J lost 2 bases, V lost 1 base, and 2 bases had no gene match. The CDR3 DNA reads as TGTGCCAGCTCACCACGGGACAGCCCCTACAATGAGCAGTTCTTC. This sequence encodes CASSPRDSPYNEQFF. Looking up the rest from reference TRBV18 and TRBJ2-1 gives the full variable domain: NAGVMQNPRHLVRRRGQEARLRCSPMKGHSHVYWYRQLPEEGLKFMVYLQKENIIDESGMPKERFSAEFPKEGPSILRIQQVVRGDSAAYFCASSPRDSPYNEQFFGPGTRLTVL.

This rearrangement joins TRBV28 to TRBJ2-1; no reliable D call. CDR1 MDHEN and CDR2 SYDVKM come from the germline V gene. This CDR3 spans 15 amino acids. V was pared by 4 bases and J by 5 bases, with 15 bases between. CDR3 in DNA: TGTGCCAGCAGTTACTCGACCGACTGGGACAATGAGCAGTTCTTC. Translating it yields CASSYSTDWDNEQFF.

The chain carries TRBV30 and TRBJ1-1; no firm D call. Germline loops: CDR1 GTSNPN, CDR2 SVGIG (reference sequence). The ends were cut back, 3 bases at V and 1 base at J, with 9 bases in the middle. The CDR3 spans 13 residues. The CDR3 nucleotides are TGTGCCTGGAGCCAAGGACGGAACACTGAAGCTTTCTTT. This encodes CAWSQGRNTEAFF.

Worth noting for this clone: The same CDR3 is also encoded by other DNA sequences in this sample. The V gene is TRBV9, the J gene TRBJ2-3; D is ambiguous. This CDR3 is built from 12 residues. V was cut by 2 bases and J by 0 bases, with 1 base left in between. Germline CDR1 SGDLS, CDR2 YYNGEE. CDR3 in DNA: TGTGCCAGCAGCGTTAGCACAGATACGCAGTATTTT. Translated, it gives CASSVSTDTQYF.

V gene TRBV6-6 combines with J gene TRBJ1-5; D call uncertain. CDR1 and CDR2 (germline): MNHNY, SVGAGI (reference sequence). The length of the CDR3 is 13 residues. V lost 11 bases and J 3 bases, leaving 14 bases between the germline ends. This chain's CDR3 is CAGTWEPNQPQHF. The CDR3 DNA is TGTGCCGGAACCTGGGAGCCCAATCAGCCCCAGCATTTT.

The V and J genes are TRBV7-9 and TRBJ2-1; TRBD2 matches at 12 bases. Germline CDR1 and CDR2: SEHNR and FQNEAQ (reference sequence). V trimming: 4 bases; J trimming: 7 bases; junction bases outside the gene matches: 8. The CDR3 is 16 amino acids. CDR3 bases: TGTGCCAGCAGCTCGTCTAGCGGGGGGGCCGGGAATGAGCAGTTCTTC. Its protein is CASSSSSGGAGNEQFF.

This chain connects TRBV3-1 (or the pseudogene TRBV3-2) to TRBJ1-5; D is unclear. This CDR3 region has 16 residues. Germline V CDR1 and CDR2: LGHDT, YNNKEL (reference sequence). Trimming shortened V by 8 bases and J by 1 base, and 18 bases separated the two germline ends. CDR3 nucleotide sequence: TGTGCCAGCTCAAAGACCGAGGGTGGGAGCAATCAGCCCCAGCATTTT. Translation gives CASSKTEGGSNQPQHF.

V gene TRBV30 combines with J gene TRBJ2-5; possible D gene TRBD1, 5 bases. Germline V gene data show CDR1 as GTSNPN and CDR2 as SVGIG (reference sequence). The V end lost 2 bases, the J end lost 4 bases, and 8 bases lay between the germline ends. The CDR3 is made up of 12 amino acids. Here the CDR3 DNA reads TGTGCCTGGAGTTCAGGGTCAGAGACCCAGTACTTC. Translated, it gives CAWSSGSETQYF.

The rearrangement links TRBV7-9 to TRBJ1-2; D may be TRBD1 (5 bases). The germline V and J ends were trimmed by 3 bases and 4 bases, with 15 bases remaining between them. CDR1 and CDR2 (germline): SEHNR, FQNEAQ (reference sequence). There are 15 residues in the CDR3. The CDR3 spells CASSFSNRRTYGYTF. The CDR3 DNA is TGTGCCAGCAGCTTTTCTAACAGGCGGACCTATGGCTACACCTTC.

This clone has only a few counts. The chain joins TRBV7-9 to TRBJ1-2, with 7 bases lining up with TRBD1. CDR3 length equals 14 residues. Germline V CDR1 and CDR2: SEHNR, FQNEAQ (reference sequence). The junction had 5 bases not matched to a gene; V was cut back by 1 base and J by 6 bases. Written as DNA, the CDR3 is TGTGCCAGCAGCTTAGGTACAGGGGAGGATGGCTACACCTTC. Residues: CASSLGTGEDGYTF.

The genes are TRBV11-3 and TRBJ2-7; TRBD2 matches 10 bases. Per germline, CDR1 SGHNT and CDR2 YENEEA. This CDR3 region has 15 residues. Losses at the gene ends were 2 bases for V and 7 bases for J; bases not matched to a gene: 8. The CDR3 coding sequence is TGTGCCAGCAGCTTATCACTAGCGGGACGCGGGGAGCAGTACTTC. This encodes CASSLSLAGRGEQYF.

The chain is built from TRBV5-4 and TRBJ1-1; a possible D gene is TRBD1 (5 bases). The CDR3 has 16 amino acids. Trimming stripped 5 bases from V and 4 bases from J, with 21 bases between. Germline assignment: CDR1 SGHNT and CDR2 YYREEE (reference sequence). This CDR3 is CASSITQGVGSTEAFF. The CDR3 DNA is TGTGCCAGCAGTATCACCCAGGGCGTAGGTTCCACTGAAGCTTTCTTT.

The V gene is TRBV19, the J gene TRBJ2-1, with 9 bases that match TRBD2. V shed 1 base, J shed 3 bases, and the junction held 1 base outside the gene matches. Germline assignment: CDR1 LNHDA and CDR2 SQIVND (reference sequence). This CDR3 comprises 15 residues. DNA of the CDR3: TGTGCCAGTAGTATAGGGCGGGGGGGCTACAATGAGCAGTTCTTC. Its protein product is CASSIGRGGYNEQFF.

The J gene is TRBJ1-2, the V gene TRBV16; 8 bases map to TRBD1. The trim removed 0 bases at V and 8 bases at J, leaving 8 bases unmatched. Germline V lookup: CDR1 KGHSY, CDR2 FQNENV. The CDR3 has 15 residues. The CDR3 bases are TGTGCCAGCAGCCAATCCCAAGGGACAGGCACCGGCTACACCTTC. Its protein is CASSQSQGTGTGYTF.

In DNA form, the CDR3 reads TGTGCCAGCTCACAGGGTAGGGACCAGCCCCAGCATTTT. Translated, it gives CASSQGRDQPQHF. The V call is TRBV18, the J call TRBJ1-5; D is perhaps TRBD1 (5 bases). Germline V lookup: CDR1 KGHSH, CDR2 LQKENI. The CDR3 has 13 residues. Trimming shortened V by 4 bases and J by 7 bases, and 11 bases separated the two germline ends.

This clone has a single count. This sequence joins TRBV4-1 and TRBJ1-5; 8 bases map to TRBD1. The CDR3 runs to 17 residues. Germline V gives CDR1 MGHRA, CDR2 YSYEKL. The V gene end was trimmed by 4 bases and the J gene end by 0 bases; junction bases not matched to a gene: 8. This chain's CDR3 is CASSPVPGQVSNQPQHF. The CDR3 coding sequence is TGCGCCAGCAGCCCGGTCCCGGGACAGGTTAGCAATCAGCCCCAGCATTTT.

This chain links TRBV6-2 or TRBV6-3 with TRBJ2-3, with 9 bases aligning to TRBD2. Germline V CDR1 and CDR2: MNHEY, SVGEGT. The CDR3 contains 16 residues. V was clipped by 0 bases and J by 3 bases; unmatched bases: 4. The CDR3 bases are TGTGCCAGCAGTTACTCAACGACTAGCGGTACAGATACGCAGTATTTT. The encoded protein is CASSYSTTSGTDTQYF.

The rearrangement links TRBV10-2 to TRBJ2-3; 8 nucleotides line up with TRBD2. The CDR3 loop spans 17 amino acids. Germline lookup yields CDR1 WSHSY and CDR2 SAAADI. Germline trimming cut 4 bases from V and 0 bases from J; bases unmatched to any gene: 9. The CDR3 nucleotides are TGCGCCAGCAGTGGGCCCGGGGGGGCTATAAGCACAGATACGCAGTATTTT. Translating it yields CASSGPGGAISTDTQYF.

V is TRBV12-3 or TRBV12-4 and J is TRBJ1-6; D is undetermined. The CDR3 has 12 residues. The germline V and J ends were trimmed by 4 bases and 6 bases, with 4 bases remaining between them. For the CDR3, the DNA is TGTGCCAGCAGTTATATTAATTCACCCCTCCACTTT. Protein: CASSYINSPLHF.

The V gene is TRBV7-9, the J gene TRBJ1-3, with 10 bases that match TRBD1. V lost 5 bases and J lost 4; bases outside the gene matches: 11. Germline V lookup: CDR1 SEHNR, CDR2 FQNEAQ (reference sequence). This CDR3 has 17 residues. CDR3 coding DNA: TGTGCCAGCAGCCCCCCCGGGACAGGGGTGCCCGGAAACACCATATATTTT. This gives the protein CASSPPGTGVPGNTIYF.

The genes are TRBV6-5 and TRBJ1-2; 9 bases align to TRBD1. CDR1 and CDR2 (germline): MNHEY, SVGAGI. The CDR3 is 14 amino acids. V lost 6 bases and J lost 5; bases outside the gene matches: 7. CDR3 in amino acids: CASRVTGGGYGYTF. Here the CDR3 DNA reads TGTGCCAGCAGAGTCACAGGGGGCGGATATGGCTACACCTTC.

This clone was recorded once. This chain joins TRBV7-2 and TRBJ1-1, with TRBD1 as a possible D gene (6 bases). This CDR3 has 12 amino acids. Per the germline V gene, CDR1 is SGHTA and CDR2 is FQGNSA. Trimming stripped 3 bases from V and 5 bases from J, with 7 bases between. This CDR3 is CASSFTGTEAFF. Written as DNA, the CDR3 is TGTGCCAGCAGCTTTACAGGGACTGAAGCTTTCTTT. Full variable domain (remainder filled in from reference TRBV7-2 and TRBJ1-1): GAGVSQSPSNKVTEKGKDVELRCDPISGHTALYWYRQSLGQGLEFLIYFQGNSAPDKSGLPSDRFSAERTGGSVSTLTIQRTQQEDSAVYLCASSFTGTEAFFGQGTRLTVV.

In DNA, the CDR3 is TGTGCCACCTCGGGGGGGCGTTATGAGCAGTTCTTC. It yields the protein CATSGGRYEQFF. J is TRBJ2-1 and V is TRBV6-6, with 8 bases aligning to TRBD2. The CDR3 is 12 residues long. V shed 10 bases and J 8 bases; nucleotides not matched to a gene: 7. Germline CDR1 is MNHNY and CDR2 is SVGAGI (reference sequence).

This chain links TRBV27 with TRBJ1-1; D is unclear. Germline V gene data show CDR1 as MNHEY and CDR2 as SMNVEV (reference sequence). Deletions cut 5 bases from V and 6 bases from J, with 22 bases between. The CDR3 is 16 residues long. CDR3 nucleotide sequence: TGTGCCAGCAGTATAGGCCCTTTACCGGCTCCCTCTGAAGCTTTCTTT. This sequence encodes CASSIGPLPAPSEAFF.

This clone was detected once. The gene calls are TRBV28 and TRBJ2-2, with a tentative D call TRBD2 (6 bases). This CDR3 has 14 amino acids. The germline V gene has CDR1 MDHEN and CDR2 SYDVKM. Trimming removed 4 bases at V and 5 bases at J, with 11 bases between. The CDR3 protein is CASSSGVRTGELFF. The CDR3 DNA follows: TGTGCCAGCAGTTCGGGGGTGAGAACCGGGGAGCTGTTTTTT.